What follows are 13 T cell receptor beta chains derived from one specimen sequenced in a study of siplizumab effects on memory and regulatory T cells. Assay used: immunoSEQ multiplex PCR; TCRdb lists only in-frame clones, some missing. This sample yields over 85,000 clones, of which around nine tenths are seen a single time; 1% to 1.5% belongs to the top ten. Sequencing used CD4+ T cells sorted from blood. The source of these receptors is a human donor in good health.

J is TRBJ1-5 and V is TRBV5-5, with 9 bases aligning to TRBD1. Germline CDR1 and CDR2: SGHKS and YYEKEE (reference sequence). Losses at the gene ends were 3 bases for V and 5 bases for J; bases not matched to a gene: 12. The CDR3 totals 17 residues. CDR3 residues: CASSSGLQGAMDQPQHF. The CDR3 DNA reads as TGTGCCAGCAGCTCGGGTCTACAGGGGGCGATGGATCAGCCCCAGCATTTT.

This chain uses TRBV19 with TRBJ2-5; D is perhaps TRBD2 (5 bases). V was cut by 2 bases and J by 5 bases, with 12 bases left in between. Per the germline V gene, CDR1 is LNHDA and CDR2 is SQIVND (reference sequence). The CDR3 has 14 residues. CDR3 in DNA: TGTGCCAGTAGTATACAGGCGCCGGGGGAGACCCAGTACTTC. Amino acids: CASSIQAPGETQYF.

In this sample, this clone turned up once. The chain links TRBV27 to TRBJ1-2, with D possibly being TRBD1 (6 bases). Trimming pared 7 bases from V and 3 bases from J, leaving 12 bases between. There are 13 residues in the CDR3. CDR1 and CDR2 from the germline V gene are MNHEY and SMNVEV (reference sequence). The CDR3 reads CASKRDNDYGYTF. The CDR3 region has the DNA TGTGCCAGCAAACGGGACAACGACTATGGCTACACCTTC.

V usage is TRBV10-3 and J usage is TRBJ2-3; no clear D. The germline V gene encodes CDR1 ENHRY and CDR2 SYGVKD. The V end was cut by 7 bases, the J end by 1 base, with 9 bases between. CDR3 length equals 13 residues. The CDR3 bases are TGTGCCATCAAGGAGACTCGCACAGATACGCAGTATTTT. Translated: CAIKETRTDTQYF.

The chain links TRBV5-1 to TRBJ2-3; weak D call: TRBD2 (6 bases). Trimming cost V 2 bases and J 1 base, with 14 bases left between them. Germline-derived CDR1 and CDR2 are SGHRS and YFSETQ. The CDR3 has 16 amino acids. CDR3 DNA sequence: TGCGCCAGCAGCTTCAGTATGGCTAGCGGCACAGATACGCAGTATTTT. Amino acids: CASSFSMASGTDTQYF.

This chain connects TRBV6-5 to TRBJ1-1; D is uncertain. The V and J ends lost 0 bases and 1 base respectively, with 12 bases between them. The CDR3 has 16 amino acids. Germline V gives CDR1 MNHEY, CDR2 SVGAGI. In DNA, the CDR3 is TGTGCCAGCAGTTACTCGACCTCCGGGCCGAACACTGAAGCTTTCTTT. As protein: CASSYSTSGPNTEAFF.

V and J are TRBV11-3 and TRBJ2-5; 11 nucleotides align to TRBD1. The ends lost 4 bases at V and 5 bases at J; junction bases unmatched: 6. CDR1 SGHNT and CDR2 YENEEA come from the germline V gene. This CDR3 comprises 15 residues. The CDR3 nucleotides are TGTGCCAGCAGCTCCGGACAGGGGGCTAGGGAGACCCAGTACTTC. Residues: CASSSGQGARETQYF.

The DNA for the CDR3 is TGTGCCAGTAGTGTGACTAGCAGTTCGGCCAATGAGCAGTTCTTC. Amino acid sequence: CASSVTSSSANEQFF. The rearrangement links TRBV19 to TRBJ2-1; the match to TRBD2 covers 7 bases. The CDR3 loop spans 15 amino acids. Germline assignment: CDR1 LNHDA and CDR2 SQIVND (reference sequence). V lost 5 bases, J lost 6 bases, and 10 bases stayed unmatched.

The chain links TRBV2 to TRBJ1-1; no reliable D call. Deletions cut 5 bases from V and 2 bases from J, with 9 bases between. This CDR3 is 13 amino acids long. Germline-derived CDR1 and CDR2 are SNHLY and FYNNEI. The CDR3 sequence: CASSLQKNTEAFF. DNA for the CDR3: TGTGCCAGCAGTCTCCAAAAAAACACTGAAGCTTTCTTT.

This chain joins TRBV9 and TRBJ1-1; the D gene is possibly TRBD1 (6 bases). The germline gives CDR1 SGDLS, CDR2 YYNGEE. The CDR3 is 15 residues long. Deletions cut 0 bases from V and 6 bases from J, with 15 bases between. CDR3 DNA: TGTGCCAGCAGCGTAGTTGTAGGGGGGAGGGCTGAAGCTTTCTTT. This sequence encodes CASSVVVGGRAEAFF.

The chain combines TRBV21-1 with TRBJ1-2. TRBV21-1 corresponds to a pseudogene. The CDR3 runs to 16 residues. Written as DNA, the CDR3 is TGTGCCAGCAGCAAAGTCGGCCAGGACTCTAACTATGGCTACACCTTC. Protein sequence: CASSKVGQDSNYGYTF.

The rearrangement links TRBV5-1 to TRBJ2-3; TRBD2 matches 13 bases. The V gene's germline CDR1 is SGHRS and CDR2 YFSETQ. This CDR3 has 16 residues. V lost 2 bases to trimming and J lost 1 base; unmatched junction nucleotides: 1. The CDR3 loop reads CASSFGTSGGTDTQYF. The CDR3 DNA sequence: TGCGCCAGCAGCTTCGGGACTAGCGGGGGCACAGATACGCAGTATTTT.

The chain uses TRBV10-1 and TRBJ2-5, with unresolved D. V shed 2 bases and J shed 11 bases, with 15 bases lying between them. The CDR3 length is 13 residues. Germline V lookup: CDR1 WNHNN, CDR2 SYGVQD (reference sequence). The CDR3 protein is CASSERLDYKQYF. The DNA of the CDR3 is TGCGCCAGCAGTGAGAGACTTGATTACAAGCAGTACTTC.